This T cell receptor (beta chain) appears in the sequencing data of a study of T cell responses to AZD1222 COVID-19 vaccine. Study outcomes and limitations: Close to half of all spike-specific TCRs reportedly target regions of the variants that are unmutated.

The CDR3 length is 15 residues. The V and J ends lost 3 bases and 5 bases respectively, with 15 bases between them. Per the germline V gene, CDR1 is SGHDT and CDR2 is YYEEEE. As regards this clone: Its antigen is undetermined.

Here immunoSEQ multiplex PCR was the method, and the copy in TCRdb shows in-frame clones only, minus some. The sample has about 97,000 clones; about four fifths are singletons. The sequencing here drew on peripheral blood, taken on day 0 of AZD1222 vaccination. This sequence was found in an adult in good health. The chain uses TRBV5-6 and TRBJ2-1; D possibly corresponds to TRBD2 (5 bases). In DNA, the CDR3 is TGTGCCAGCAGCTGGTTCCTCGGACTGAACAATGAGCAGTTCTTC. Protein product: CASSWFLGLNNEQFF.